This T cell receptor (beta chain) emerged from a study of shared clonotypes between healthy human individuals. Broader study findings: Generation probabilities of non-shared clonotypes were lower (relative to those shared by all four donors).

Donors were Caucasian adults residing in Nashville, Tennessee, USA. In the original analysis: In the immunoSEQ data, sequences were junction-only and lacked quality scores, so filtering differed. Generated by immunoSEQ multiplex PCR, the TCRdb table keeps only in-frame clones and is missing some. V, J and clone size reflect that table, while D and trimming were determined from the DNA. The sample yields roughly 1,600,000 clones, around 98.5% seen once. This CDR3 spans 14 amino acids. Germline CDR1 reads SGDLS; CDR2 reads YYNGEE. The germline V and J ends were trimmed by 4 bases and 3 bases, with 11 bases remaining between them. As to this clone: Its antigen is still unknown.

The sequence was collected from a man aged 30 to 39 in good health. This rearrangement joins TRBV9 to TRBJ1-5; D gene ambiguous. Sequenced input: naive CD4+ T cells sorted from blood. Subset described: CD45RA+ positively selected. For the CDR3, the DNA is TGTGCCAGCAGCAGCGGACCCTACAATCAGCCCCAGCATTTT. This translates into CASSSGPYNQPQHF. Drawing the rest from reference TRBV9 and TRBJ1-5, the complete variable domain is DSGVTQTPKHLITATGQRVTLRCSPRSGDLSVYWYQQSLDQGLQFLIQYYNGEERAKGNILERFSAQQFPDLHSELNLSSLELGDSALYFCASSSGPYNQPQHFGDGTRLSIL.